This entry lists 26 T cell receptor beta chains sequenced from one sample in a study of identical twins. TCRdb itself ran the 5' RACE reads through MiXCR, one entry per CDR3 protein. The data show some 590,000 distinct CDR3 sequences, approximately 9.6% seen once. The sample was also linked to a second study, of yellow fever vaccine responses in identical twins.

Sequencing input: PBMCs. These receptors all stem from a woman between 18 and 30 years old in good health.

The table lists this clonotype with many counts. The CDR3: CASSAGTGMGNTIYF. CDR3 DNA: TGTGCCAGCAGTGCCGGGACAGGGATGGGAAACACCATATATTTT. The gene calls are TRBV12-3 or TRBV12-4 and TRBJ1-3, with TRBD1 matching 9 bases. The CDR3 sequence is 15 residues long. The ends lost 5 bases at V and 4 bases at J; junction bases unmatched: 6.

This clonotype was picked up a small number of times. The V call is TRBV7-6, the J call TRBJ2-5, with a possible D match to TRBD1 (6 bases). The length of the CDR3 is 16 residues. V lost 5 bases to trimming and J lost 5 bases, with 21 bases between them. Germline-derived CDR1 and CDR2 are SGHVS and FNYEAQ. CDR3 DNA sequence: TGTGCCAGCAGCCGATCAGTGTGGCCAGGGGAGGAGACCCAGTACTTC. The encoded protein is CASSRSVWPGEETQYF.

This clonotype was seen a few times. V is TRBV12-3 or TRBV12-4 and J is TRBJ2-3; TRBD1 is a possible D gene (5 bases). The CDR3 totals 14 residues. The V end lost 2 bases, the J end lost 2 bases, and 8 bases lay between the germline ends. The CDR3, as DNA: TGTGCCAGCAGTTTACCCAGGGACACAGATACGCAGTATTTT. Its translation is CASSLPRDTDTQYF.

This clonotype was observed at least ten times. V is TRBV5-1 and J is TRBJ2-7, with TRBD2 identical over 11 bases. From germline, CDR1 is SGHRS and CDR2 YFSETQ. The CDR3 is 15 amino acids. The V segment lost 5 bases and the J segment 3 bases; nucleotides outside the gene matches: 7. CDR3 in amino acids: CASSTSSGGIYEQYF. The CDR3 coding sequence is TGCGCCAGCAGTACCTCTAGCGGGGGGATCTACGAGCAGTACTTC.

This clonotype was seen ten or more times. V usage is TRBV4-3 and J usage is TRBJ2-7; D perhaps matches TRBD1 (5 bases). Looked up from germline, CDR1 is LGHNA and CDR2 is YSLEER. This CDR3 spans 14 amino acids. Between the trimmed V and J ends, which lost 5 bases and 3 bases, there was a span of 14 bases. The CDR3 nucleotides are TGCGCCAGCAGCATCGACAGCACAAGCTACGAGCAGTACTTC. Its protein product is CASSIDSTSYEQYF.

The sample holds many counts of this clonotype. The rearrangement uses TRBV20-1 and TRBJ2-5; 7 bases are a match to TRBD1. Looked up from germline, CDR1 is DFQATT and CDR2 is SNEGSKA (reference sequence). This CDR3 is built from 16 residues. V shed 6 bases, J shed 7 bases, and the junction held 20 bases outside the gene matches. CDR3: CSAPIDLKGQSGTQYF. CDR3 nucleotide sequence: TGCAGTGCCCCGATCGACTTAAAGGGACAGAGTGGGACCCAGTACTTC.

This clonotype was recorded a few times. In DNA form, the CDR3 reads TGTGCCAGCAGCCCCACTTTGGCGGCCCCCCGTTGGGATGAGCAGTTCTTC. Translated, it gives CASSPTLAAPRWDEQFF. The chain uses TRBV7-9 and TRBJ2-1; D call uncertain. Germline lookup yields CDR1 SEHNR and CDR2 FQNEAQ (reference sequence). The ends were cut back, 5 bases at V and 8 bases at J, with 25 bases in the middle. The CDR3 contains 17 residues.

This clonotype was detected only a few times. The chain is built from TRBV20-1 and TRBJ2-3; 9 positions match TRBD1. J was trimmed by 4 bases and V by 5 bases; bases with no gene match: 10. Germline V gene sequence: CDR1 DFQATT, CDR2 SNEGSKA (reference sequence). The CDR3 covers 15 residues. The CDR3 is CSAFDRDRASDTQYF. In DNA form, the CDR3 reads TGCAGTGCTTTCGACCGGGACAGGGCCTCAGATACGCAGTATTTT.

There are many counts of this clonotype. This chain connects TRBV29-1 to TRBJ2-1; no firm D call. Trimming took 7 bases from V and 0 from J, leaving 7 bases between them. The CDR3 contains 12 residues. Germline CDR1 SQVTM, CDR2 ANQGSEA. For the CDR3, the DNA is TGCAGCGGGTTTGGCTCCTACAATGAGCAGTTCTTC. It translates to CSGFGSYNEQFF.

This CDR3 is CASSIGGTGETQYF. DNA for the CDR3: TGTGCCAGTAGTATCGGGGGGACTGGGGAGACCCAGTACTTC. The chain joins TRBV19 to TRBJ2-5; 7 bases are shared with TRBD2. Germline trimming cut 3 bases from V and 5 bases from J; bases unmatched to any gene: 6. The germline gives CDR1 LNHDA, CDR2 SQIVND (reference sequence). The CDR3 consists of 14 residues.

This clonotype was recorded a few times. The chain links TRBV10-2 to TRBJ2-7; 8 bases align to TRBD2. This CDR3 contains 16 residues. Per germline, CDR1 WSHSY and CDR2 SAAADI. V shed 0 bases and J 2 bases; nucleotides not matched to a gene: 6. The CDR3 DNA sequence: TGCGCCAGCAGTGAGTCACCTAGCGGGTTCACCTACGAGCAGTACTTC. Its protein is CASSESPSGFTYEQYF.

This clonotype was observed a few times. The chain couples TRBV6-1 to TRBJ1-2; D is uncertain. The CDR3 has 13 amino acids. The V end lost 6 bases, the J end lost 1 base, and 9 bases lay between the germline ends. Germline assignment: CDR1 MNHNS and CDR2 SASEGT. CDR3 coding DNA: TGTGCCAGCAGCCTAAAGGTTAACTATGGCTACACCTTC. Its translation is CASSLKVNYGYTF.

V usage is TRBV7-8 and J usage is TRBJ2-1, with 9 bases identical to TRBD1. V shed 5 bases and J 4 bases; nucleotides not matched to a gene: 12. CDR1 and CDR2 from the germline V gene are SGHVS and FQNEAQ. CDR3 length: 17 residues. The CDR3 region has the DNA TGTGCCAGCAGCACCCGAACCACAGGGGGCGCGTACAATGAGCAGTTCTTC. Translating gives CASSTRTTGGAYNEQFF.

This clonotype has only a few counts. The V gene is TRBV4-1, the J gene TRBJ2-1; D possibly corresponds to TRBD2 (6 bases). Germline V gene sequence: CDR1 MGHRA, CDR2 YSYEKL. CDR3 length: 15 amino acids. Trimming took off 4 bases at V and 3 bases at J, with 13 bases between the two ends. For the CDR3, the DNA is TGCGCCAGCAGCCCGCCGGTGGGAGGCTACAATGAGCAGTTCTTC. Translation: CASSPPVGGYNEQFF.

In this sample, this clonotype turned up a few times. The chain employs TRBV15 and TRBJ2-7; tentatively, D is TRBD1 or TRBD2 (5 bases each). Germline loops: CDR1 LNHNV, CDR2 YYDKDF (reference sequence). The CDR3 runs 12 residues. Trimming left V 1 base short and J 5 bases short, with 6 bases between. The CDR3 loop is CATSRVGDEQYF. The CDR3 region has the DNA TGTGCCACCAGCAGAGTGGGGGACGAGCAGTACTTC.

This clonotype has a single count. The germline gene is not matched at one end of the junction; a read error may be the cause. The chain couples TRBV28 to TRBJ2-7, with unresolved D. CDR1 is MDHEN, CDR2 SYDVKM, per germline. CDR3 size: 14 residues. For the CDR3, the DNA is TGTACCAGTCACCCAATCCTGAGCTCCTACGAGCAGTACTTC. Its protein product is CTSHPILSSYEQYF.

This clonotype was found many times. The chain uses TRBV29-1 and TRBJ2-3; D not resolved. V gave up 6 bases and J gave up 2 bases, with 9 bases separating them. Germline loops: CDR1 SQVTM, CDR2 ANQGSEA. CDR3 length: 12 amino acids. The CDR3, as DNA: TGCAGCGTCGAGTCCCACACAGATACGCAGTATTTT. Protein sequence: CSVESHTDTQYF.

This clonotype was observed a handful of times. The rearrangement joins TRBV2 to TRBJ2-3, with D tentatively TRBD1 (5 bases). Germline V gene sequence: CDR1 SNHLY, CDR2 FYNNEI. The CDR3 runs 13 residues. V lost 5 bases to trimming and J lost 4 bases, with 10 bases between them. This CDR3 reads CASSSKGSDTQYF. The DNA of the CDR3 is TGTGCCAGCAGTAGTAAGGGGTCAGATACGCAGTATTTT. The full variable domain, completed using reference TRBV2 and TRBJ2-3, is EPEVTQTPSHQVTQMGQEVILRCVPISNHLYFYWYRQILGQKVEFLVSFYNNEISEKSEIFDDQFSVERPDGSNFTLKIRSTKLEDSAMYFCASSSKGSDTQYFGPGTRLTVL.

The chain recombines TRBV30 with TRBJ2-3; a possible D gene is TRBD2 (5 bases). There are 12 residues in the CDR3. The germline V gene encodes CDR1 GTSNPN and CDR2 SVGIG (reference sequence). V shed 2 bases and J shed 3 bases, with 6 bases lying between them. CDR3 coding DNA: TGTGCCTGGAGTCGAGGGACAGATACGCAGTATTTT. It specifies CAWSRGTDTQYF.

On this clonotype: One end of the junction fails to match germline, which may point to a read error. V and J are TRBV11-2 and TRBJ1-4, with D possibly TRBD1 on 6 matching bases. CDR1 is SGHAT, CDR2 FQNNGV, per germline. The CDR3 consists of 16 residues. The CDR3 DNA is TGTGCCAGCAGCCCCCCAAGGGGGGGCGTTAATGAAAAACTGTTCTTT. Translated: CASSPPRGGVNEKLFF.

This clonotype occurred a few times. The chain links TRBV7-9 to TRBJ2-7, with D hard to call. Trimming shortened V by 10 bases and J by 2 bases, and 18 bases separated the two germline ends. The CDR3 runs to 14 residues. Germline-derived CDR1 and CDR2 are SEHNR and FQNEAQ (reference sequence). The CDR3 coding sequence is TGTGCCATACAAGCCGGCGGCGGAACCTACGAGCAGTACTTC. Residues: CAIQAGGGTYEQYF.

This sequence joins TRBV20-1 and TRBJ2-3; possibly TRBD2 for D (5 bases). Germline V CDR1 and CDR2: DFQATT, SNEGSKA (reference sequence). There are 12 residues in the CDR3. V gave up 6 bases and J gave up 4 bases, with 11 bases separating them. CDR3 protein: CSAGEFSDTQYF. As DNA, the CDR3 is TGCAGTGCGGGAGAGTTTTCAGATACGCAGTATTTT.

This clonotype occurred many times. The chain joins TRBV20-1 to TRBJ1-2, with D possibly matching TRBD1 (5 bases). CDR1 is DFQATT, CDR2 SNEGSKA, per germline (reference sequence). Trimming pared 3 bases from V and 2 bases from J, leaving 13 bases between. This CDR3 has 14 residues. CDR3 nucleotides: TGCAGTGCTAGGGTCCCAGGGAGCAACTATGGCTACACCTTC. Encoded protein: CSARVPGSNYGYTF.

CDR3 region: CASSQENSRGTQYF. CDR3 DNA sequence: TGTGCCAGCAGCCAAGAAAATAGTCGAGGAACGCAGTATTTT. The chain has TRBV3-1 and TRBJ2-3; D ambiguous. Between the trimmed V and J ends, which lost 0 bases and 9 bases, there was a span of 13 bases. The CDR3 length is 14 residues. Germline values: CDR1 LGHDT, CDR2 YNNKEL (reference sequence).

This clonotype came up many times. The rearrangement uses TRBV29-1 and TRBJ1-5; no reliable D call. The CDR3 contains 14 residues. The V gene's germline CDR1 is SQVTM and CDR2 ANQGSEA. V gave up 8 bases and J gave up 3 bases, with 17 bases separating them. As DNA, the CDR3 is TGCAGCCACCCCCTGGGTCTGGCCAATCAGCCCCAGCATTTT. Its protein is CSHPLGLANQPQHF.

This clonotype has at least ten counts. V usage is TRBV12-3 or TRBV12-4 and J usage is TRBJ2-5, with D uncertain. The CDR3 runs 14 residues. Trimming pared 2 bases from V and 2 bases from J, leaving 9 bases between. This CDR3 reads CASSLSRYQETQYF. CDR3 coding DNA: TGTGCCAGCAGTTTATCCAGATATCAAGAGACCCAGTACTTC.